This is a list of T cell receptor beta chains from one sample in a study of molecular identifiers for immune sequencing clone quantification. TCRdb called the PCR reads again in MiXCR, with one record for every CDR3 protein. The sample carries some 650,000 distinct CDR3 sequences, about 20% recorded once. The sample consisted of naive CD8+ T cells from blood, with Jurkat cell RNA spiked in. The receptor set was obtained from a human donor in good health. Some libraries in this study had Jurkat cell RNA spiked in. Both conserved end residues are part of each CDR3. Fields, in order: V gene, clone size, D gene, J gene, CDR3 length, CDR3 protein, CDR3 DNA. A D gene is named only where the DNA matches it firmly. A row's size may be missing; if present it is once, few, many or a size class.

>TRBV7-2|many|TRBD2|TRBJ2-3|17
CASSLARLAVSTDTQYF
TGTGCCAGCAGCTTAGCTCGGCTAGCGGTTAGCACAGATACGCAGTATTTT
>TRBV19|few|NA|TRBJ2-7|14
CASTHGTGAYEQYF
TGTGCCAGTACCCATGGGACGGGAGCCTACGAGCAGTACTTC
>TRBV6-2/TRBV6-3|NA|NA|TRBJ2-1|12
CASSTLNNVQFF
TGTGCCAGCAGTACCCTGAACAATGTGCAGTTCTTC
>TRBV19|many|NA|TRBJ1-2|12
CASSISGHGYTF
TGTGCCAGTAGTATATCAGGGCATGGCTACACCTTC
>TRBV19|few|NA|TRBJ1-6|15
CASSKATRGFSPLHF
TGTGCCAGTAGTAAGGCGACCAGGGGATTCTCACCCCTCCACTTT
>TRBV23-1|many|TRBD1|TRBJ1-2|18
CASSQFPRDSAANYGYTF
TGCGCCAGCAGTCAATTCCCGCGGGACAGCGCAGCTAACTATGGCTACACCTTC
>TRBV7-9|NA|TRBD2|TRBJ2-5|16
CASSLVGLAGVETQYF
TGTGCCAGCAGCTTAGTGGGACTAGCGGGAGTGGAGACCCAGTACTTC
>TRBV15|many|NA|TRBJ1-5|12
CATRESNQPQHF
TGTGCCACCCGGGAATCCAATCAGCCCCAGCATTTT
>TRBV25-1|few|TRBD1|TRBJ1-2|13
CASSRTGTYGYTF
TGTGCCAGCAGTAGGACAGGGACCTATGGCTACACCTTC
>TRBV12-3/TRBV12-4|few|TRBD2|TRBJ2-1|16
CASSPQTSGGDNEQFF
TGTGCCAGCAGTCCACAGACTAGCGGGGGAGACAATGAGCAGTTCTTC
>TRBV7-2|NA|NA|TRBJ2-7|13
CASSLWGTLEQYF
TGTGCCAGCAGCCTATGGGGCACTTTAGAGCAGTACTTC
>TRBV6-5|many|NA|TRBJ1-2|14
CASSSTGENYGYTF
TGTGCCAGCAGTTCGACGGGGGAGAACTATGGCTACACCTTC
>TRBV29-1|many|TRBD1|TRBJ1-1|10
CSVADREAFF
TGCAGCGTTGCAGACAGGGAGGCTTTCTTT
>TRBV27|many|NA|TRBJ2-1|15
CASSQGGASYNEQFF
TGTGCCAGCAGTCAAGGGGGGGCATCCTACAATGAGCAGTTCTTC